These 20 T cell receptor beta chains share one sample of origin, sequenced in a study of spatial heterogeneity in lung cancer. TCRdb ran MiXCR on the 5' RACE reads and lists one entry per CDR3 protein. The table has about 75,000 distinct CDR3 sequences, about 14% seen once; the top ten hold approximately 7.2%. Time point reported: sample taken at primary tumor resection. The authors sequenced whole RNA from tumor, nontumor lung or frozen PBMC without sorting. The sample here was PBMCs, taken at surgery. The source of these receptors is a male donor with early-stage non-small cell lung cancer.

A few counts support this clonotype. A junction boundary mismatches the germline segment, possibly from a read error. The chain recombines TRBV20-1 with TRBJ2-1; D may be TRBD2 (6 bases). The CDR3 consists of 12 residues. CDR1 and CDR2 (germline): DFQATT, SNEGSKA (reference sequence). CDR3 sequence reads: CSAVTGLPEPIF. DNA of the CDR3: TGCAGTGCTGTCACGGGACTCCCAGAACCGATCTTC.

The chain combines TRBV29-1 with TRBJ2-3; D perhaps matches TRBD2 (5 bases). V shed 8 bases and J shed 4 bases, with 16 bases lying between them. Germline CDR1 reads SQVTM; CDR2 reads ANQGSEA. The CDR3 consists of 13 residues. The CDR3 sequence is CSLGFGVPDTQYF. Here the CDR3 DNA reads TGCAGCCTTGGGTTCGGGGTACCAGATACGCAGTATTTT.

The J gene is TRBJ1-5, the V gene TRBV7-2, with D unresolved. The CDR3 is 15 residues long. With 2 bases removed from V and 5 bases from J, the gap between germline ends came to 13 bases. Germline CDR1 SGHTA, CDR2 FQGNSA. The CDR3 coding sequence is TGTGCCAGCAGCTTATCATCAATTGCGTATCAGCCCCAGCATTTT. Its protein is CASSLSSIAYQPQHF.

This clonotype was seen a few times. The rearrangement joins TRBV9 to TRBJ2-1, with a weak D call TRBD2 (5 bases). Trimming removed 4 bases at V and 5 bases at J, with 16 bases between. The CDR3 sequence is 15 residues long. From germline, CDR1 is SGDLS and CDR2 YYNGEE. The CDR3 loop reads CASSPLARANNEQFF. In nucleotides, the CDR3 is TGTGCCAGCAGCCCCCTTGCGAGGGCCAACAATGAGCAGTTCTTC.

This clonotype occurred a few times. This chain links TRBV19 with TRBJ2-5; TRBD1 aligns across 9 bases. This CDR3 has 14 residues. The germline gives CDR1 LNHDA, CDR2 SQIVND (reference sequence). V trimming: 9 bases; J trimming: 5 bases; junction bases outside the gene matches: 10. The CDR3 DNA reads TGTGCCAGCCAGGACAGGGGAGGGGGCGAGACCCAGTACTTC. Translating gives CASQDRGGGETQYF.

This clonotype was seen a handful of times. J is TRBJ2-4 and V is TRBV27; the match to TRBD1 covers 10 bases. Germline CDR1 reads MNHEY; CDR2 reads SMNVEV (reference sequence). This CDR3 is built from 17 residues. The V segment lost 2 bases and the J segment 0 bases; nucleotides outside the gene matches: 4. The CDR3 reads CASSLTGQGIAKNIQYF. DNA for the CDR3: TGTGCCAGCAGTTTAACGGGACAGGGGATAGCCAAAAACATTCAGTACTTC.

This clonotype was seen repeatedly, ten times or more. The CDR3 reads CATSLLGHNEQFF. The CDR3 DNA sequence: TGTGCCACCAGTCTCCTGGGGCACAATGAGCAGTTCTTC. The J gene is TRBJ2-1, the V gene TRBV15, with a possible D match to TRBD1 (5 bases). Trimming removed 6 bases at V and 5 bases at J, with 11 bases between. This CDR3 has 13 residues. Germline CDR1 LNHNV, CDR2 YYDKDF (reference sequence).

This clonotype was counted at least ten times. The chain couples TRBV5-4 to TRBJ1-2, with 7 nucleotides matching TRBD1. The J segment lost 2 bases and the V segment lost 7 bases, leaving 8 bases of the junction unmatched. The CDR3 length is 14 residues. CDR1 is SGHNT, CDR2 YYREEE, per germline (reference sequence). The CDR3 region has the DNA TGTGCCAGCGGCCCGCGACAGGGAAACTATGGCTACACCTTC. Translation gives CASGPRQGNYGYTF. Full variable domain (outside the CDR3, taken from reference TRBV5-4 and TRBJ1-2): ETGVTQSPTHLIKTRGQQVTLRCSSQSGHNTVSWYQQALGQGPQFIFQYYREEENGRGNFPPRFSGLQFPNYSSELNVNALELDDSALYLCASGPRQGNYGYTFGSGTRLTVV.

The table lists this clonotype with a few counts. The chain combines TRBV6-1 with TRBJ2-7; 9 nucleotides agree with TRBD1. V was clipped by 4 bases and J by 4 bases; unmatched bases: 2. The germline CDR1 and CDR2 sequences are MNHNS and SASEGT. The CDR3 extends over 13 amino acids. The CDR3 nucleotides are TGTGCCAGCAGTGCCGACAGGGGGTACGAGCAGTACTTC. Translating it yields CASSADRGYEQYF.

This clonotype was detected ten times or more. The CDR3 sequence is CASHTPNTGELFF. The CDR3, as DNA: TGTGCCAGCCACACCCCGAACACCGGGGAGCTGTTTTTT. The rearrangement joins TRBV2 to TRBJ2-2; D not certain. The CDR3 runs 13 residues. The ends were cut back, 8 bases at V and 0 bases at J, with 7 bases in the middle. Germline CDR1 SNHLY, CDR2 FYNNEI.

This clonotype was observed many times. V and J are TRBV5-5 and TRBJ2-1, with D unclear. In germline, CDR1 is SGHKS, CDR2 YYEKEE (reference sequence). The CDR3 covers 11 residues. V was pared by 1 base and J by 8 bases, with 4 bases between. CDR3 in amino acids: CASSLFYEQFF. DNA for the CDR3: TGTGCCAGCAGCTTGTTCTATGAGCAGTTCTTC.

There are a few counts of this clonotype. The chain recombines TRBV7-9 with TRBJ1-5, with TRBD1 as a possible D gene (5 bases). Germline CDR1 and CDR2: SEHNR and FQNEAQ (reference sequence). The length of the CDR3 is 14 residues. V was trimmed by 3 bases and J by 7 bases, leaving 13 bases between them. The CDR3 DNA follows: TGTGCCAGCAGCTTTGGGCCGGGGCGGCAGCCCCAGCATTTT. Translated: CASSFGPGRQPQHF.

The chain recombines TRBV24-1 with TRBJ2-1, with unresolved D. From germline, CDR1 is KGHDR and CDR2 SFDVKD. With 7 bases removed from V and 8 bases from J, the gap between germline ends came to 8 bases. The length of the CDR3 is 11 residues. CDR3 loop: CATRLGDEQFF. In nucleotides, the CDR3 is TGTGCCACCAGGCTTGGCGATGAGCAGTTCTTC.

This clonotype showed up just a few times. The chain uses TRBV5-1 and TRBJ1-2, with 8 bases identical to TRBD1. CDR3 size: 14 residues. Germline loops: CDR1 SGHRS, CDR2 YFSETQ. The V gene end was trimmed by 4 bases and the J gene end by 6 bases; junction bases not matched to a gene: 8. The CDR3 region is CASSPDRVRDGYTF. The CDR3 DNA is TGCGCCAGCAGCCCGGACAGGGTTAGGGATGGCTACACCTTC.

This clonotype was detected many times. The V and J genes are TRBV29-1 and TRBJ2-2; unclear D gene. This CDR3 is built from 12 residues. V lost 4 bases and J 4 bases, leaving 7 bases between the germline ends. Germline values: CDR1 SQVTM, CDR2 ANQGSEA. CDR3 residues: CSVVWGTGELFF. In nucleotides, the CDR3 is TGCAGCGTTGTCTGGGGCACCGGGGAGCTGTTTTTT.

Only a few counts were recorded for this clonotype. The rearrangement links TRBV18 to TRBJ2-7; 8 nucleotides match TRBD2. Germline V gives CDR1 KGHSH, CDR2 LQKENI. This CDR3 spans 14 amino acids. V gave up 1 base and J gave up 5 bases; unmatched junction bases: 4. The CDR3 sequence is CASSPLTGGNEQYF. The CDR3 DNA follows: TGTGCCAGCTCACCACTTACGGGAGGGAACGAGCAGTACTTC. The full variable domain, in which reference TRBV18 and TRBJ2-7 provide the parts outside the CDR3, is NAGVMQNPRHLVRRRGQEARLRCSPMKGHSHVYWYRQLPEEGLKFMVYLQKENIIDESGMPKERFSAEFPKEGPSILRIQQVVRGDSAAYFCASSPLTGGNEQYFGPGTRLTVT.

This clonotype was detected ten times or more. The V gene is TRBV7-9, the J gene TRBJ1-4; D is unresolved. The germline V and J ends were trimmed by 2 bases and 13 bases, with 17 bases remaining between them. The CDR3 runs 14 residues. From germline, CDR1 is SEHNR and CDR2 FQNEAQ (reference sequence). The CDR3 loop reads CASSLSGRHHRLFF. DNA of the CDR3: TGTGCCAGCAGCTTATCTGGCAGACACCACCGACTGTTTTTT.

This clonotype was observed many times. This rearrangement joins TRBV11-2 to TRBJ2-2, with D perhaps matching TRBD1 (6 bases). Between the trimmed V and J ends, which lost 4 bases and 5 bases, there was a span of 14 bases. This CDR3 region has 15 residues. CDR1 is SGHAT, CDR2 FQNNGV, per germline. Here the CDR3 DNA reads TGTGCCAGCAGCTCCCAGGGGCGCCGGACCGGGGAGCTGTTTTTT. This encodes CASSSQGRRTGELFF.

This clonotype was detected ten times or more. V gene TRBV4-3 combines with J gene TRBJ2-4; D is possibly TRBD2 (5 bases). V lost 2 bases, J lost 7 bases, and 9 bases lay in between. Germline CDR1 and CDR2: LGHNA and YSLEER. This CDR3 comprises 13 residues. The CDR3 nucleotides read TGCGCCAGCAGCCAAACGAGCGGCAACATTCAGTACTTC. It codes for CASSQTSGNIQYF.

This clonotype came up many times. The chain combines TRBV14 with TRBJ2-2; 13 nucleotides match TRBD2. This CDR3 has 18 residues. Trimming removed 3 bases from V and 3 bases from J; junction bases left unmatched: 7. CDR1 and CDR2 from the germline V gene are SGHDN and FVKESK. The CDR3 DNA follows: TGTGCCAGCAGCCACGGTTGGACTAGCGGGAGAGACACCGGGGAGCTGTTTTTT. It codes for CASSHGWTSGRDTGELFF.